These 6 T cell receptor beta chains originate from one sample sequenced in a study of blood T cell repertoires in COVID-19. The table came from immunoSEQ multiplex PCR; TCRdb's copy has only in-frame clones and leaves some out. Seen here are 150,000 to 190,000 clones, 76% observed once, and the top ten hold more than 3%. Material: peripheral blood. These receptors were taken from a woman at least 80 years old with acute or convalescent COVID-19.

The chain has TRBV3-1 (or the pseudogene TRBV3-2) and TRBJ2-1; TRBD1 matches 7 bases. Germline V gene data show CDR1 as LGHDT and CDR2 as YNNKEL (reference sequence). The CDR3 has 14 residues. V was pared by 2 bases and J by 15 bases, with 13 bases of the junction left unmatched. In DNA form, the CDR3 reads TGTGCCAGCAGCCAATGGATGGCCAGGGACAGTGTGTTCTTC. Translation gives CASSQWMARDSVFF.

This clone was found once. The J gene is TRBJ1-3, the V gene TRBV2; D is unclear. The germline V gene encodes CDR1 SNHLY and CDR2 FYNNEI. This CDR3 has 15 amino acids. V lost 0 bases, J lost 0 bases, and 6 bases lay in between. Here the CDR3 reads CASSEARGSGNTIYF. Here the CDR3 DNA reads TGTGCCAGCAGTGAAGCACGGGGCTCTGGAAACACCATATATTTT.

This chain connects TRBV30 to TRBJ2-1; 8 bases are shared with TRBD1. The germline V gene encodes CDR1 GTSNPN and CDR2 SVGIG (reference sequence). There are 16 residues in the CDR3. V was pared by 0 bases and J by 7 bases, with 11 bases of the junction left unmatched. The chain's CDR3 is CAWSVGLQGANNEQFF. CDR3 bases: TGTGCCTGGAGTGTAGGTTTGCAGGGGGCTAATAATGAGCAGTTCTTC.

This clone appeared a few times. The chain couples TRBV19 to TRBJ1-2, with D possibly matching TRBD1 (6 bases). The V and J ends lost 6 bases and 11 bases respectively, with 16 bases between them. There are 12 residues in the CDR3. From germline, CDR1 is LNHDA and CDR2 SQIVND (reference sequence). The CDR3 loop is CASRPQGPTYTF. CDR3 coding DNA: TGTGCCAGTAGACCCCAGGGGCCAACATACACCTTC.

This clone was observed a few times. The chain couples TRBV2 to TRBJ2-1, with 9 nucleotides matching TRBD1. Germline CDR1 reads SNHLY; CDR2 reads FYNNEI. The CDR3 extends over 14 amino acids. V shed 7 bases, J shed 6 bases, and the junction held 7 bases outside the gene matches. DNA for the CDR3: TGTGCCAGCACCCCCGGGACAGGGACCAATGAGCAGTTCTTC. The encoded protein is CASTPGTGTNEQFF.

This clone was detected only a few times. The CDR3, as DNA: TGTGCCAGCAGCCGGACTATGAGGTACAATGAGCAGTTCTTC. Translation: CASSRTMRYNEQFF. The chain combines TRBV6-5 with TRBJ2-1; D is perhaps TRBD2 (6 bases). CDR3 length: 14 amino acids. Germline CDR1 MNHEY, CDR2 SVGAGI. V lost 6 bases and J 4 bases, leaving 13 bases between the germline ends.